This is a list of T cell receptor beta chains from one sample in a study of T cells in tuberculosis. Sequenced by immunoSEQ multiplex PCR; TCRdb stores in-frame clones only, minus some. Here the sample spans about 30,000 clones, 92% being singletons. This specimen was PBMCs, taken at tuberculosis diagnosis. Every receptor here comes from an adult with tuberculosis. Both conserved end residues are part of each CDR3. Fields, in order: CDR3 DNA, CDR3 protein, J gene, V gene, clone size, D gene. A D gene is named only where the DNA matches it firmly. Only some rows state a clone size, as once, few, many or a class for expanded clones.

CDR3nt: TGTGCCGGTCAATACAGGGGGAACACTGAAGCTTTCTTT; CDR3aa: CAGQYRGNTEAFF; j_gene: TRBJ1-1; v_gene: TRBV30; abundance: .; d_gene: TRBD1
CDR3nt: TGCGCCAGCAGCTTGGGCGACAGGGAAGCTTTCTTT; CDR3aa: CASSLGDREAFF; j_gene: TRBJ1-1; v_gene: TRBV5-1; abundance: .; d_gene: .
CDR3nt: TGTGCCAGCAGCTTAAAGACAGGAGACGAGCAGTACTTC; CDR3aa: CASSLKTGDEQYF; j_gene: TRBJ2-7; v_gene: TRBV11-2; abundance: .; d_gene: .
CDR3nt: TGTGCCAGTAATTGGGGCGGCTTAACCACTGAAGCTTTCTTT; CDR3aa: CASNWGGLTTEAFF; j_gene: TRBJ1-1; v_gene: TRBV19; abundance: once; d_gene: .
CDR3nt: TGTGCCAGCAGAAACAGGAACACAGATACGCAGTATTTT; CDR3aa: CASRNRNTDTQYF; j_gene: TRBJ2-3; v_gene: TRBV6-5; abundance: .; d_gene: .
CDR3nt: TGTGCCAGCAGCAGGATGGGGACAGGGGCCACCGGGGAGCTGTTTTTT; CDR3aa: CASSRMGTGATGELFF; j_gene: TRBJ2-2; v_gene: TRBV7-2; abundance: .; d_gene: TRBD1
CDR3nt: TGCAGTGCTGCCAGGGTCACTGAAGCTTTCTTT; CDR3aa: CSAARVTEAFF; j_gene: TRBJ1-1; v_gene: TRBV20-1; abundance: once; d_gene: .
CDR3nt: TGCGCCAGCAGCCTGGGGGGGGCGAGTGGCTACACCTTC; CDR3aa: CASSLGGASGYTF; j_gene: TRBJ1-2; v_gene: TRBV4-3; abundance: .; d_gene: .
CDR3nt: TGTGCCAGCAGTTTAGGACCTACAGGGTTGACTGAAGCTTTCTTT; CDR3aa: CASSLGPTGLTEAFF; j_gene: TRBJ1-1; v_gene: TRBV27; abundance: .; d_gene: .
CDR3nt: TGTGCCAGCGGACGACTAGCGGTAACCTACGAGCAGTACTTC; CDR3aa: CASGRLAVTYEQYF; j_gene: TRBJ2-7; v_gene: TRBV6-1; abundance: .; d_gene: TRBD2
CDR3nt: TGTGCCAGCAGTGGGGGGACAGGCGCGACCTACGAGCAGTACTTC; CDR3aa: CASSGGTGATYEQYF; j_gene: TRBJ2-7; v_gene: TRBV6-1; abundance: .; d_gene: TRBD1
CDR3nt: TGTGCCAGCAGCCCCGGGACAGGGTGGGGGCAAGAGACCCAGTACTTC; CDR3aa: CASSPGTGWGQETQYF; j_gene: TRBJ2-5; v_gene: TRBV11-1; abundance: .; d_gene: TRBD1
CDR3nt: TGCAGCGTCCCCAATAAACAGGGGCCCCACGAGCAGTACTTC; CDR3aa: CSVPNKQGPHEQYF; j_gene: TRBJ2-7; v_gene: TRBV29-1; abundance: .; d_gene: TRBD1
CDR3nt: TGTGCCAGCAGCCCCGGCTACAGGGCTAATGAAAAACTGTTTTTT; CDR3aa: CASSPGYRANEKLFF; j_gene: TRBJ1-4; v_gene: TRBV11-2; abundance: .; d_gene: .
CDR3nt: TGTGCCAGCAGCTTAGGAGGGCTGAGCTCCTACGAGCAGTACTTC; CDR3aa: CASSLGGLSSYEQYF; j_gene: TRBJ2-7; v_gene: TRBV11-3; abundance: .; d_gene: .